The clone carrying this T cell receptor (beta chain) was observed many times. The antigen is unknown. V dropped 1 base and J dropped 4 bases, with 2 bases sitting between them. The CDR3 is 11 amino acids. CDR1 and CDR2 (germline): DFQATT, SNEGSKA (reference sequence). With iRepertoire HTBI primers and Arm-PCR of CDR3 regions, TCR beta libraries were built. MiXCR, applied by TCRdb to the multiplex PCR reads, yields one record per CDR3 protein. The sample carries roughly 560,000 distinct CDR3 sequences, approximately 12% recorded once. The data originate from a study of regulatory T cells in long-lasting Graves disease. Regarding time point: newly diagnosed GD, antithyroid drugs for less than 3 months. With RNA extracted from PBMCs as input, the TCR library was made. Study-wide results and caveats: Analyses excluded thyroid tissue, covering peripheral blood alone.

The same data also contributed to another study, on T cells in Graves' hyperthyroidism and ophthalmopathy. In that study: Hyperthyroidism in the patients, aged 18 to 65, was newly diagnosed and under 2 months in duration. The HTBI set primed first-round TCR CDR3 RT-PCR.

The sample in question was peripheral blood mononuclear cells (PBMCs), obtained at new diagnosis, from a patient treated with antithyroid drugs. This chain connects TRBV20-1 to TRBJ2-1; D is undetermined. The source of this sequence is a woman in her 30s with Graves disease. The CDR3 DNA follows: TGCAGTGCTAGAGTTTACAATGAGCAGTTCTTC. Residues: CSARVYNEQFF.